The 21 T cell receptor beta chains presented below share a single source sample, sequenced in a study of blood T cells in healthy people across ages. Sample-barcoded 5' priming and a J-beta primer mix drove a second PCR of roughly 6 to 12 cycles. In TCRdb, the 5' RACE reads were re-called with MiXCR into one record per CDR3 protein. The sample shows about 730,000 distinct CDR3 sequences, roughly 41% of them seen only once. The source material was blood. These receptor sequences come from a woman aged 60 to 75 in good health.

V is TRBV3-1 and J is TRBJ2-5; maybe TRBD1 (5 bases). V gave up 7 bases and J gave up 1 base, with 19 bases separating them. The CDR3 has 16 amino acids. Germline V lookup: CDR1 LGHDT, CDR2 YNNKEL (reference sequence). CDR3 in amino acids: CASIRSLGHLQETQYF. Written as DNA, the CDR3 is TGTGCCAGCATCCGTTCCCTGGGGCACCTCCAAGAGACCCAGTACTTC.

This clonotype occurred a few times. V and J are TRBV7-2 and TRBJ2-7; 7 bases are a match to TRBD1. This CDR3 is built from 14 residues. Germline lookup yields CDR1 SGHTA and CDR2 FQGNSA. With 6 bases clipped from V and 2 bases from J, the junction kept 7 bases outside the gene matches. The CDR3, as DNA: TGTGCCAGCAGTCGACCCGGACAGGCCTACGAGCAGTACTTC. Amino acid sequence: CASSRPGQAYEQYF.

This clonotype was detected only a few times. This rearrangement joins TRBV20-1 to TRBJ1-1, with TRBD1 identical over 10 bases. The J segment lost 8 bases and the V segment lost 1 base, leaving 7 bases of the junction unmatched. CDR3 length: 14 residues. Germline V gene data show CDR1 as DFQATT and CDR2 as SNEGSKA (reference sequence). CDR3 protein: CSARGGDRGSEAFF. The CDR3 DNA sequence: TGCAGTGCTAGAGGGGGGGACAGGGGCTCGGAAGCTTTCTTT.

This clonotype was observed a few times. The CDR3 is CATSSKSSGRGEQFF. Written as DNA, the CDR3 is TGTGCCACCAGCAGTAAGTCTAGCGGGAGAGGTGAGCAGTTCTTC. The V and J genes are TRBV15 and TRBJ2-1, with 10 bases fitting TRBD2. CDR3 length equals 15 residues. With V trimmed by 3 bases and J by 9 bases, 8 bases remained unmatched. Germline loops: CDR1 LNHNV, CDR2 YYDKDF (reference sequence).

This chain links TRBV11-2 with TRBJ2-1; D remains unclear. Between the trimmed V and J ends, which lost 9 bases and 8 bases, there was a span of 17 bases. The CDR3 covers 13 residues. Germline CDR1 and CDR2: SGHAT and FQNNGV. The CDR3 region is CASLISGEDEQFF. As DNA, the CDR3 is TGTGCCAGTCTTATATCAGGTGAGGATGAGCAGTTCTTC. Using reference TRBV11-2 and TRBJ2-1 for the parts outside the CDR3, the full variable domain is EAGVAQSPRYKIIEKRQSVAFWCNPISGHATLYWYQQILGQGPKLLIQFQNNGVVDDSQLPKDRFSAERLKGVDSTLKIQPAKLEDSAVYLCASLISGEDEQFFGPGTRLTVL.

This clonotype was recorded a few times. The V call is TRBV5-1, the J call TRBJ2-7; 10 positions agree with TRBD2. The DNA end lines up better with TRBJ2-5; the J call may be wrong. The germline CDR1 and CDR2 sequences are SGHRS and YFSETQ. The CDR3 is 19 amino acids. The CDR3 protein is CASSLVASGGQLLQETQYF. The CDR3 bases are TGCGCCAGCAGCTTGGTGGCTAGCGGGGGACAACTCCTACAAGAGACCCAGTACTTC.

J is TRBJ1-2 and V is TRBV7-3, with D unclear. This CDR3 spans 14 amino acids. V lost 1 base and J lost 6, with 12 bases in between. Germline V gene sequence: CDR1 SGHTA, CDR2 FQGTGA. The chain's CDR3 is CASSLKVGGDGYTF. The CDR3 bases are TGTGCCAGCAGCTTAAAGGTCGGAGGAGATGGCTACACCTTC.

To note about this clonotype: A much bigger clone sits one base away, suggesting this may be a read error. V usage is TRBV7-9 and J usage is TRBJ2-1, with D tentatively TRBD2 (5 bases). The CDR3 has 14 amino acids. The germline V and J ends were trimmed by 1 base and 13 bases, with 17 bases remaining between them. Per germline, CDR1 SEHNR and CDR2 FQNEAQ (reference sequence). CDR3 sequence (DNA): TGTGCCAGCAGCTTAGGTGGACTGCAAGAGACCCAGTTCTTC. It translates to CASSLGGLQETQFF.

The V call is TRBV5-1, the J call TRBJ2-3; 10 nucleotides agree with TRBD1. Germline V CDR1 and CDR2: SGHRS, YFSETQ. This CDR3 contains 16 residues. Trimming at V came to 4 bases and at J to 6 bases, leaving 11 bases not matched to a gene. The CDR3 sequence is CASSASTGGGGDTQYF. CDR3 in DNA: TGCGCCAGCAGCGCCTCGACAGGGGGCGGTGGGGATACGCAGTATTTT.

This chain connects TRBV29-1 to TRBJ1-3; no clear D. Trimming took 5 bases from V and 6 from J, leaving 17 bases between them. The CDR3 contains 14 residues. The V gene's germline CDR1 is SQVTM and CDR2 ANQGSEA. The CDR3 region has the DNA TGCAGCGTTATCCGCACCGGGGAACCAAACACCATATATTTT. Translation gives CSVIRTGEPNTIYF.

The CDR3 region has the DNA TGCAGTGCTAGGCGCCAGGGGACTTATAGCAATCAGCCCCAGCATTTT. Translated: CSARRQGTYSNQPQHF. The chain carries TRBV20-1 and TRBJ1-5, with a possible D match to TRBD1 (6 bases). With 3 bases removed from V and 0 bases from J, the gap between germline ends came to 15 bases. Looked up from germline, CDR1 is DFQATT and CDR2 is SNEGSKA (reference sequence). The CDR3 totals 16 residues.

The genes are TRBV20-1 and TRBJ2-1; possibly TRBD1 for D (7 bases). The CDR3 runs 16 residues. Trimming took 6 bases from V and 0 from J, leaving 18 bases between them. Looked up from germline, CDR1 is DFQATT and CDR2 is SNEGSKA (reference sequence). The CDR3 reads CSAPDRRGVSYNEQFF. The CDR3 DNA reads TGCAGTGCACCGGACAGGAGGGGAGTCTCCTACAATGAGCAGTTCTTC.

The chain has TRBV13 and TRBJ1-1; 8 bases are shared with TRBD1. Germline CDR1 is PRHDT and CDR2 is FYEKMQ (reference sequence). The V gene end was trimmed by 0 bases and the J gene end by 1 base; junction bases not matched to a gene: 10. CDR3 length: 18 amino acids. CDR3 nucleotide sequence: TGTGCCAGCAGCTTAGGCGGCAGGGGGCGATTTGCGAACACTGAAGCTTTCTTT. It codes for CASSLGGRGRFANTEAFF.

The V gene is TRBV13, the J gene TRBJ2-5, with D possibly being TRBD2 (5 bases). Judging by the DNA end, TRBJ2-7 fits better; the J call may be wrong. This CDR3 has 16 residues. CDR1 is PRHDT, CDR2 FYEKMQ, per germline (reference sequence). CDR3 region: CASSLEEGRIGSEQYF. The CDR3 DNA sequence: TGTGCCAGCAGCTTAGAAGAAGGGCGCATAGGGAGCGAGCAGTACTTC.

This clonotype was counted at least ten times. The chain employs TRBV6-6 and TRBJ2-4; unclear D gene. CDR3 length: 12 amino acids. Trimming pared 6 bases from V and 7 bases from J, leaving 10 bases between. Germline loops: CDR1 MNHNY, CDR2 SVGAGI (reference sequence). The CDR3 nucleotides are TGTGCCAGCAGCGGAAAGTCCAACATTCAGTACTTC. Translated: CASSGKSNIQYF.

The chain has TRBV6-6 and TRBJ1-5; D perhaps matches TRBD1 (6 bases). CDR3 length equals 15 residues. Trimming removed 2 bases at V and 5 bases at J, with 13 bases between. Germline values: CDR1 MNHNY, CDR2 SVGAGI (reference sequence). The CDR3 sequence: CASSYEQGVDQPQHF. In DNA form, the CDR3 reads TGTGCCAGCAGTTACGAACAGGGTGTAGATCAGCCCCAGCATTTT.

This chain connects TRBV7-2 to TRBJ1-1, with a weak D call TRBD1 (5 bases). V was pared by 0 bases and J by 13 bases, with 21 bases between. Germline V CDR1 and CDR2: SGHTA, FQGNSA. This CDR3 comprises 15 residues. The chain's CDR3 is CASSLALSEMGVVFF. The CDR3 DNA sequence: TGTGCCAGCAGCTTAGCGCTATCAGAGATGGGGGTGGTTTTCTTT.

This clonotype was seen only a few times. The chain has TRBV5-1 and TRBJ2-5; D might be TRBD2 (5 bases). Germline loops: CDR1 SGHRS, CDR2 YFSETQ. The CDR3 length is 15 residues. With 2 bases removed from V and 5 bases from J, the gap between germline ends came to 16 bases. This chain's CDR3 is CASSFTGILRETQYF. Written as DNA, the CDR3 is TGCGCCAGCAGCTTTACCGGGATCCTTAGGGAGACCCAGTACTTC.

J is TRBJ2-4 and V is TRBV5-1, with 12 bases fitting TRBD1. CDR1 and CDR2 from the germline V gene are SGHRS and YFSETQ. The CDR3 totals 14 residues. Trimming cost V 7 bases and J 9 bases; bases outside gene matches: 8. CDR3 region: CASSGTGGSTIQYF. The CDR3 coding sequence is TGCGCCAGCTCCGGGACAGGGGGCTCAACCATTCAGTACTTC.

This clonotype was recorded a few times. CDR3 nucleotide sequence: TGCAGTGCTACCCCGACTAGCGGCTCCTACGAGCAGTACTTC. Protein: CSATPTSGSYEQYF. The chain combines TRBV20-1 with TRBJ2-7, with 9 bases matching TRBD2. CDR1 DFQATT and CDR2 SNEGSKA come from the germline V gene (reference sequence). The V gene end was trimmed by 4 bases and the J gene end by 0 bases; junction bases not matched to a gene: 4. The CDR3 runs to 14 residues.

This clonotype has a handful of counts. This chain joins TRBV3-1 and TRBJ1-5; the D is unclear. Germline assignment: CDR1 LGHDT and CDR2 YNNKEL (reference sequence). The CDR3 is 12 amino acids. V dropped 3 bases and J dropped 7 bases, with 7 bases sitting between them. The DNA for the CDR3 is TGTGCCAGCAGCCAGGGGAGCCAGCCCCAGCATTTT. Amino acids: CASSQGSQPQHF.